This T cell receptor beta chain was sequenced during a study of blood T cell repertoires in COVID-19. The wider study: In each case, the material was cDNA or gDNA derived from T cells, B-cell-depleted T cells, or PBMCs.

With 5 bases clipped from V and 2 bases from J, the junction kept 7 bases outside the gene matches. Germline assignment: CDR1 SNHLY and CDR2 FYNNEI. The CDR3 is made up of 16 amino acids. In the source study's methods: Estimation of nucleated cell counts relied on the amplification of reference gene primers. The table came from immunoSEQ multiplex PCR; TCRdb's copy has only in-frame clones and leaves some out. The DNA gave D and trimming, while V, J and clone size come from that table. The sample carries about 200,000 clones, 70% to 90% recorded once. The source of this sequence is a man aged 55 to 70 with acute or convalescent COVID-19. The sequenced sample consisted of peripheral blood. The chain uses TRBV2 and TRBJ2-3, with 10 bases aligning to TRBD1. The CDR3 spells CASSSGTGEITDTQYF. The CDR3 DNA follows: TGTGCCAGCAGTTCCGGGACAGGGGAAATCACAGATACGCAGTATTTT.